These T cell receptor beta chains were read from a single sample in a study of metastatic and nonmetastatic thyroid tumors. With MiXCR, TCRdb reprocessed the PCR reads. The repertoire holds 50,000 to 70,000 clones, with roughly 4.1% as singletons. The sequenced material came from blood. The receptors here all came from a female donor with papillary thyroid cancer or a benign thyroid nodule (not recorded which). Some clones in this sample may be carry-over from other donors' samples. Each CDR3 is given with its conserved first and last residue. A D gene is named only where the DNA matches it firmly. Size tells how often a clone was seen (once, few, many) or the class of an expanded clone, and some rows leave it out.

cdr3_aa	cdr3_nt	j_call	d_call	v_call	clone_size
CASSQGLGEQYF	TGTGCCAGCAGCCAAGGACTGGGCGAGCAGTACTTC	TRBJ2-7	-	TRBV3-1	-
CASSEDPSGNQPQHF	TGTGCCAGCAGCGAGGATCCTTCGGGCAATCAGCCCCAGCATTTT	TRBJ1-5	-	TRBV2	-
CASSRTGVSGANVLTF	TGTGCCAGCTCGAGGACAGGGGTCTCTGGGGCCAACGTCCTGACTTTC	TRBJ2-6	TRBD1	TRBV2	many
CASSSPGMSEQFF	TGTGCCAGCAGCTCCCCAGGGATGAGTGAGCAGTTCTTC	TRBJ2-1	-	TRBV6-1	many
CASSQDSYSGNTIYF	TGCGCCAGCAGCCAAGACAGCTACTCTGGAAACACCATATATTTT	TRBJ1-3	-	TRBV4-1	many
CATSRGRTSGSFSTDTQYF	TGTGCCACCAGTCGCGGGAGGACTAGCGGGAGTTTCAGCACAGATACGCAGTATTTT	TRBJ2-3	TRBD2	TRBV24-1	many
CASSTTGGRSNEKLFF	TGTGCCAGTAGTACCACAGGGGGTAGGTCTAATGAAAAACTGTTTTTT	TRBJ1-4	TRBD1	TRBV19	many
CASSGLAGGGLCYEQYF	TGTGCCAGCAGCGGACTAGCGGGAGGGGGCCTTTGTTACGAGCAGTACTTC	TRBJ2-7	TRBD2	TRBV11-3	few
CASSLPRGHYNEQFF	TGTGCCAGCAGTTTACCCCGGGGGCACTACAATGAGCAGTTCTTC	TRBJ2-1	-	TRBV28	many
CASSSPGPAVNEQYF	TGTGCCAGCAGTTCCCCTGGTCCAGCCGTAAACGAGCAGTACTTC	TRBJ2-7	-	TRBV11-2	few
CASSLDYTGELFF	TGTGCCAGCAGCCTGGACTACACCGGGGAGCTGTTTTTT	TRBJ2-2	-	TRBV3-1	many
CAITGQYNSPLHF	TGTGCCATCACGGGACAGTATAATTCACCCCTCCACTTT	TRBJ1-6	TRBD1	TRBV10-3	many
CASSSLRDRATEAFF	TGTGCCAGCAGCTCCCTTCGCGACAGGGCCACTGAAGCTTTCTTT	TRBJ1-1	TRBD1	TRBV28	-
CATSRALNQPQHF	TGTGCCACCAGTAGGGCTCTCAATCAGCCCCAGCATTTT	TRBJ1-5	-	TRBV24-1	many
CASINVEGPLRSSYNEQFF	TGTGCCAGCATTAACGTGGAGGGCCCGCTCAGGAGCTCCTACAATGAGCAGTTCTTC	TRBJ2-1	-	TRBV12-3/TRBV12-4	many
CASSRASEQFF	TGTGCCAGCAGCAGGGCTTCGGAGCAGTTCTTC	TRBJ2-1	-	TRBV3-1	few
CASSRSNTEAFF	TGTGCCAGTAGTCGGTCGAACACTGAAGCTTTCTTT	TRBJ1-1	-	TRBV19	many
CASSQVSGQLYEAFF	TGTGCCAGCAGCCAAGTTTCGGGACAGCTTTATGAAGCTTTCTTT	TRBJ1-1	TRBD1	TRBV4-2	many
CASSEGRRQGLNQPQHF	TGTGCCAGCAGTGAAGGTCGGAGACAGGGGTTGAATCAGCCCCAGCATTTT	TRBJ1-5	TRBD1	TRBV6-1	many
CASGILGGDSPLHF	TGTGCCAGTGGTATATTGGGTGGGGATTCACCCCTCCACTTT	TRBJ1-6	-	TRBV19	-
CASSEGSSNQPQHF	TGTGCCAGCAGTGAGGGTAGCTCGAATCAGCCCCAGCATTTC	TRBJ1-5	-	TRBV2	many
CAATPGGVGNEQFF	TGTGCCGCCACCCCAGGGGGCGTAGGCAATGAGCAGTTCTTC	TRBJ2-1	TRBD1	TRBV10-3	many
CASSEGANTEAFF	TGTGCCAGCAGTGAAGGAGCGAACACTGAAGCTTTCTTT	TRBJ1-1	-	TRBV6-1	medium-sized